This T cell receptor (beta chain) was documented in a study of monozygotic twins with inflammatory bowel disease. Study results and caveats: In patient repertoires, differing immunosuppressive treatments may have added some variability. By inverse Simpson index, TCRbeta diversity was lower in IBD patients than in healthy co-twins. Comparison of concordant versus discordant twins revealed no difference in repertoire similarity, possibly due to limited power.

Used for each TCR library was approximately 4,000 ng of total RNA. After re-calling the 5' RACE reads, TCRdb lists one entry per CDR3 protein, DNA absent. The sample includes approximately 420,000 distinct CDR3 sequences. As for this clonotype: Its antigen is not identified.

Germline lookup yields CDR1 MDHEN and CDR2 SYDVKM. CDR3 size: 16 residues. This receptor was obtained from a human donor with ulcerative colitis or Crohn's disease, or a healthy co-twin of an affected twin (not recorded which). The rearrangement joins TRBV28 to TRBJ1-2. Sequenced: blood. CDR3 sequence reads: CASRRLWTQQPYGYTF.